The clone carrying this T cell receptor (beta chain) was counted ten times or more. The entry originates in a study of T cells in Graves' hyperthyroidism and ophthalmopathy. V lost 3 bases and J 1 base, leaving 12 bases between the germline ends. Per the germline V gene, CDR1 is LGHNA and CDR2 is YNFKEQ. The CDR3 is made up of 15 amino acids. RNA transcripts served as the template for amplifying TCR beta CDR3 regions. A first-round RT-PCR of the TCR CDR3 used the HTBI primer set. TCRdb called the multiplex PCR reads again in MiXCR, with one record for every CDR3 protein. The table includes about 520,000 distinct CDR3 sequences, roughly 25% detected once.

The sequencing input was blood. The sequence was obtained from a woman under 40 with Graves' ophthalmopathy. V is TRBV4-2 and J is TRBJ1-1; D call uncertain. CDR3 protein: CASSQADKTNTEAFF. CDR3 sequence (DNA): TGTGCCAGCAGCCAGGCTGACAAGACGAACACTGAAGCTTTCTTT.